These 30 T cell receptor beta chains share one sample of origin, sequenced in a study of blood T cells in healthy people across ages. The second PCR ran about 6 to 12 cycles with a sample-barcoded 5' primer and J-beta primers. TCRdb re-called the 5' RACE reads through MiXCR, storing one row per CDR3 protein. The sample has about 1,000,000 distinct CDR3 sequences, more than 40% seen once. The sequencing sample was made of blood. The receptors come from a woman aged 55-69 years in good health.

V usage is TRBV29-1 and J usage is TRBJ2-1, with TRBD1 as a possible D gene (6 bases). The CDR3 runs to 15 residues. Trimming took off 2 bases at V and 0 bases at J, with 11 bases between the two ends. CDR1 and CDR2 (germline): SQVTM, ANQGSEA. The CDR3 DNA sequence: TGCAGCGTTGAATTTACAGGGAGCTCCTACAATGAGCAGTTCTTC. It is translated as CSVEFTGSSYNEQFF.

The genes are TRBV5-1 and TRBJ2-5, with D possibly TRBD2 on 6 matching bases. This CDR3 comprises 16 residues. The germline CDR1 and CDR2 sequences are SGHRS and YFSETQ. V lost 0 bases and J lost 1, with 13 bases in between. The DNA for the CDR3 is TGCGCCAGCAGCTTGGTCGGTAGCGGAGCCCAAGAGACCCAGTACTTC. This encodes CASSLVGSGAQETQYF.

The V gene is TRBV2, the J gene TRBJ2-1; D is possibly TRBD2 (5 bases). V dropped 3 bases and J dropped 9 bases, with 18 bases sitting between them. The CDR3 has 15 residues. The germline gives CDR1 SNHLY, CDR2 FYNNEI. CDR3 coding DNA: TGTGCCAGCAGTGAGTCCGGGAAACGGGTTGGTGAGCAGTTCTTC. As protein: CASSESGKRVGEQFF.

This clonotype showed up just a few times. The chain uses TRBV11-1 and TRBJ2-1; 11 bases match TRBD1. Germline CDR1 reads SGHAT; CDR2 reads FQDESV (reference sequence). This CDR3 spans 17 amino acids. V trimming: 5 bases; J trimming: 2 bases; junction bases outside the gene matches: 8. CDR3 amino acids: CASSPDRGLFTYNEQFF. CDR3 nucleotides: TGTGCCAGCAGCCCGGACAGGGGGCTTTTTACCTACAATGAGCAGTTCTTC. The full variable domain, in which reference TRBV11-1 and TRBJ2-1 provide the parts outside the CDR3, is EAEVAQSPRYKITEKSQAVAFWCDPISGHATLYWYRQILGQGPELLVQFQDESVVDDSQLPKDRFSAERLKGVDSTLKIQPAELGDSAMYLCASSPDRGLFTYNEQFFGPGTRLTVL.

This clonotype has a single count. Here the CDR3 omits its conserved ending phenylalanine or tryptophan, so a read error is the likely source. The chain recombines TRBV9 with TRBJ2-3; unclear D gene. This CDR3 region has 12 residues. The germline CDR1 and CDR2 sequences are SGDLS and YYNGEE. The CDR3 DNA sequence: TGTGCCAGCAGCGCCGGCACAGATGCGCAGTATTCT. Its protein product is CASSAGTDAQYS.

The chain joins TRBV5-1 to TRBJ1-2, with D perhaps matching TRBD1 (5 bases). The V end was cut by 3 bases, the J end by 3 bases, with 12 bases between. This CDR3 region has 14 residues. CDR1 and CDR2 (germline): SGHRS, YFSETQ. CDR3 sequence (DNA): TGCGCCAGCAGCTCCGGGCCGGGGGACTATGGCTACACCTTC. This sequence encodes CASSSGPGDYGYTF. Full variable domain (missing parts from reference TRBV5-1 and TRBJ1-2): KAGVTQTPRYLIKTRGQQVTLSCSPISGHRSVSWYQQTPGQGLQFLFEYFSETQRNKGNFPGRFSGRQFSNSRSEMNVSTLELGDSALYLCASSSGPGDYGYTFGSGTRLTVV.

This chain connects TRBV15 to TRBJ2-7, with a tentative D call TRBD1 (6 bases). The V and J ends lost 4 bases and 3 bases respectively, with 22 bases between them. There are 17 residues in the CDR3. Germline CDR1 and CDR2: LNHNV and YYDKDF (reference sequence). The CDR3 is CATSKDRPGLGLYEQYF. CDR3 in DNA: TGTGCCACCAGCAAGGACAGACCAGGGCTAGGTCTCTACGAGCAGTACTTC.

The chain has TRBV20-1 and TRBJ2-3; 7 positions agree with TRBD1. CDR1 and CDR2 from the germline V gene are DFQATT and SNEGSKA (reference sequence). J lost 2 bases, V lost 6 bases, and 5 bases had no gene match. There are 13 residues in the CDR3. The CDR3 bases are TGCAGTGCATTCGGGACAGACACAGATACGCAGTATTTT. Translated: CSAFGTDTDTQYF.

The chain has TRBV4-1 and TRBJ2-6, with D tentatively TRBD1 (6 bases). This CDR3 has 19 amino acids. Germline CDR1 is MGHRA and CDR2 is YSYEKL. V was cut by 1 base and J by 0 bases, with 16 bases left in between. CDR3 region: CASSQVPGGGLSGANVLTF. The CDR3 DNA is TGCGCCAGCAGCCAAGTGCCGGGTGGGGGCCTCTCTGGGGCCAACGTCCTGACTTTC.

The CDR3 DNA reads as TGTGCCAGCTCACCATTTGTTAGCGGTAGCACCACAGATACGCAGTATTTT. This encodes CASSPFVSGSTTDTQYF. The chain has TRBV18 and TRBJ2-3; the D gene is possibly TRBD2 (6 bases). V gave up 2 bases and J gave up 2 bases, with 17 bases separating them. The CDR3 covers 17 residues. Germline CDR1 KGHSH, CDR2 LQKENI.

The V and J genes are TRBV28 and TRBJ1-2; the match to TRBD1 covers 7 bases. V lost 9 bases, J lost 1 base, and 14 bases stayed unmatched. CDR1 is MDHEN, CDR2 SYDVKM, per germline. The CDR3 is 16 amino acids. CDR3 sequence (DNA): TGTGCCAGTTCCTCCACCAGGGGGGCGAGTAACTATGGCTACACCTTC. Residues: CASSSTRGASNYGYTF.

This chain joins TRBV5-6 and TRBJ2-5, with 8 bases aligning to TRBD2. The better agreement between TRBJ2-7 and the DNA end casts doubt on the J call. Germline V CDR1 and CDR2: SGHDT, YYEEEE. The CDR3 is made up of 15 amino acids. This CDR3 is CASSLFAGGVYEQYF. CDR3 in DNA: TGTGCCAGCAGCTTGTTTGCGGGGGGCGTCTACGAGCAGTACTTC.

This clonotype came up a few times. V and J are TRBV27 and TRBJ2-5, with D perhaps TRBD2 (5 bases). The CDR3 spans 15 residues. CDR1 MNHEY and CDR2 SMNVEV come from the germline V gene (reference sequence). V dropped 6 bases and J dropped 1 base, with 15 bases sitting between them. CDR3 loop: CASSFRHRGQETQYF. In nucleotides, the CDR3 is TGTGCCAGCAGCTTCAGACACCGGGGCCAAGAGACCCAGTACTTC.

This chain uses TRBV27 with TRBJ2-6; 11 nucleotides align to TRBD2. The V and J ends lost 5 bases and 0 bases, in that order; junction bases with no gene match: 3. Germline V gene sequence: CDR1 MNHEY, CDR2 SMNVEV (reference sequence). CDR3 length: 17 residues. CDR3 protein: CASSISGGASGANVLTF. DNA of the CDR3: TGTGCCAGCAGTATTAGCGGGGGGGCCTCTGGGGCCAACGTCCTGACTTTC. Complete variable domain (other parts from reference TRBV27 and TRBJ2-6): EAQVTQNPRYLITVTGKKLTVTCSQNMNHEYMSWYRQDPGLGLRQIYYSMNVEVTDKGDVPEGYKVSRKEKRNFPLILESPSPNQTSLYFCASSISGGASGANVLTFGAGSRLTVL.

The count of this clonotype is one. The J gene is TRBJ2-1, the V gene TRBV5-6; D assignment may be TRBD1 or TRBD2 (5 bases each). Trimming removed 9 bases at V and 6 bases at J, with 13 bases between. Germline-derived CDR1 and CDR2 are SGHDT and YYEEEE. The length of the CDR3 is 12 residues. CDR3 sequence reads: CATGPSFNEQFF. Here the CDR3 DNA reads TGTGCCACGGGGCCGTCGTTCAATGAGCAGTTCTTC.

J is TRBJ2-7 and V is TRBV10-3; 8 bases align to TRBD1. Trimming at V came to 8 bases and at J to 4 bases, leaving 7 bases not matched to a gene. This CDR3 spans 13 amino acids. The germline CDR1 and CDR2 sequences are ENHRY and SYGVKD. CDR3 residues: CAIAQGAGYEQYF. The CDR3 nucleotides read TGTGCCATCGCTCAGGGGGCTGGGTACGAGCAGTACTTC.

This sequence joins TRBV7-2 and TRBJ2-1; perhaps TRBD2 as D (6 bases). The CDR3 sequence is 17 residues long. V gave up 4 bases and J gave up 3 bases, with 19 bases separating them. Germline V gene sequence: CDR1 SGHTA, CDR2 FQGNSA. In nucleotides, the CDR3 is TGTGCCAGCAGCTCGGACGAGGGACTGCTAGGCTACAATGAGCAGTTCTTC. Amino acids: CASSSDEGLLGYNEQFF.

V gene TRBV28 combines with J gene TRBJ2-5; 7 bases match TRBD1. V trimming: 6 bases; J trimming: 1 base; junction bases outside the gene matches: 11. Germline-derived CDR1 and CDR2 are MDHEN and SYDVKM. The CDR3 spans 16 residues. CDR3 sequence: CASSLPGTEFQETQYF. As DNA, the CDR3 is TGTGCCAGCAGCCTACCCGGGACAGAGTTCCAAGAGACCCAGTACTTC.

The genes are TRBV12-3 or TRBV12-4 and TRBJ2-4; TRBD1 matches at 9 bases. The J call is uncertain, as TRBJ2-7 better fits the DNA end. This CDR3 comprises 15 residues. The CDR3 loop reads CASRITGTGTYEQYF. DNA of the CDR3: TGTGCCAGCAGGATAACCGGGACAGGGACCTACGAGCAGTACTTC.

This clonotype has ten or more counts. V and J are TRBV27 and TRBJ2-7; tentatively, D is TRBD1 (6 bases). The germline CDR1 and CDR2 sequences are MNHEY and SMNVEV (reference sequence). The V gene lost 4 bases and the J gene lost 1 base, with 14 bases spanning the gap. This CDR3 comprises 15 residues. The CDR3 spells CASSSDSRGSYEQYF. The CDR3 nucleotides read TGTGCCAGCAGTTCGGACAGTCGGGGATCCTACGAGCAGTACTTC.

A remark on this clonotype: The junction does not match germline at one end; this may be a read error. This rearrangement joins TRBV6-5 to TRBJ1-1; a weak D match, TRBD1 (6 bases). The length of the CDR3 is 14 residues. The germline gives CDR1 MNHEY, CDR2 SVGAGI. The CDR3 nucleotides are TGTGCCAGCGGTTACTCAGTGGGGGCCAATGAAGCTTTCTTT. Protein sequence: CASGYSVGANEAFF.

This clonotype came up a few times. The chain combines TRBV27 with TRBJ2-5; 10 nucleotides match TRBD2. Unmatched junction bases numbered 20, after V lost 5 bases and J lost 11 bases. The germline CDR1 and CDR2 sequences are MNHEY and SMNVEV (reference sequence). CDR3 length: 17 amino acids. CDR3 DNA sequence: TGTGCCAGCAGTCACCTTCGGACTAGCGGAGAAACGGGGGAGCAGTACTTC. This gives the protein CASSHLRTSGETGEQYF.

The table lists this clonotype with a count of one. The J gene is TRBJ2-1, the V gene TRBV7-9; weak D call: TRBD2 (5 bases). The CDR3 has 15 amino acids. V gave up 2 bases and J gave up 2 bases, with 10 bases separating them. CDR1 is SEHNR and CDR2 is FQNEAQ in the germline V gene (reference sequence). The CDR3 here is CASSLSGVTYNEQFF. As DNA, the CDR3 is TGTGCCAGCAGCTTATCCGGGGTAACCTACAATGAGCAGTTCTTC.

This clonotype came up a few times. The chain combines TRBV10-1 with TRBJ1-6, with 10 positions matching TRBD1. Trimming took 5 bases from V and 5 from J; bases not matched to a gene: 3. CDR3 length: 15 amino acids. CDR1 is WNHNN, CDR2 SYGVQD, per germline (reference sequence). The CDR3 sequence is CASSSGQGDNSPLHF. In DNA, the CDR3 is TGCGCCAGCAGTTCCGGACAGGGGGATAATTCACCCCTCCACTTT.

This clonotype was seen more than once but under ten times. V and J are TRBV5-5 and TRBJ2-7; a possible D gene is TRBD2 (7 bases). Germline values: CDR1 SGHKS, CDR2 YYEKEE (reference sequence). The CDR3 covers 16 residues. Trimming left V 0 bases short and J 4 bases short, with 17 bases between. CDR3 sequence (DNA): TGTGCCAGCAGCTTGGGTCCAGGGGAGGGACGTTACGAGCAGTACTTC. Encoded protein: CASSLGPGEGRYEQYF.

This clonotype was found many times. The rearrangement links TRBV2 to TRBJ1-2, with D perhaps matching TRBD1 (6 bases). Between the trimmed V and J ends, which lost 5 bases and 2 bases, there was a span of 9 bases. Per germline, CDR1 SNHLY and CDR2 FYNNEI. This CDR3 region has 13 residues. The CDR3 region has the DNA TGTGCCAGCAGTTCTGGACAGAACTATGGCTACACCTTC. Protein sequence: CASSSGQNYGYTF.

V usage is TRBV10-2 and J usage is TRBJ1-6; possible D gene TRBD1, 5 bases. Trimming pared 3 bases from V and 9 bases from J, leaving 12 bases between. The CDR3 is 14 amino acids. Germline CDR1 and CDR2: WSHSY and SAAADI. CDR3 sequence reads: CASSDRVGVSPLHF. CDR3 bases: TGCGCCAGCAGTGACAGGGTTGGGGTTTCACCCCTCCACTTT.

Regarding this clonotype: Germline and junction disagree at one end, which may indicate a read error. The chain uses TRBV9 and TRBJ2-3; 8 nucleotides align to TRBD2. The V gene's germline CDR1 is SGDLS and CDR2 YYNGEE. The CDR3 consists of 18 residues. CDR3 region: CASSVDPSGGPSTDAQYF. As DNA, the CDR3 is TGTGCCAGCAGCGTAGATCCCTCGGGGGGGCCTAGCACAGATGCGCAGTATTTT.

This clonotype was counted many times. The chain recombines TRBV5-1 with TRBJ2-7; D is undetermined. Per the germline V gene, CDR1 is SGHRS and CDR2 is YFSETQ. This CDR3 is built from 11 residues. V lost 0 bases to trimming and J lost 5 bases, with 3 bases between them. The CDR3 protein is CASSLGHEQYF. The CDR3 DNA sequence: TGCGCCAGCAGCTTGGGCCACGAGCAGTACTTC.

The chain links TRBV5-1 to TRBJ2-5, with 10 bases aligning to TRBD2. The DNA end favors TRBJ2-7, so the J call may be wrong. This CDR3 contains 17 residues. Germline V gene lookup returns CDR1 SGHRS and CDR2 YFSETQ. CDR3 in DNA: TGCGCCAGCAGCCCGGGAAACTCGGGACTAGCGCGAGGCGAGCAGTACTTC. This translates into CASSPGNSGLARGEQYF.